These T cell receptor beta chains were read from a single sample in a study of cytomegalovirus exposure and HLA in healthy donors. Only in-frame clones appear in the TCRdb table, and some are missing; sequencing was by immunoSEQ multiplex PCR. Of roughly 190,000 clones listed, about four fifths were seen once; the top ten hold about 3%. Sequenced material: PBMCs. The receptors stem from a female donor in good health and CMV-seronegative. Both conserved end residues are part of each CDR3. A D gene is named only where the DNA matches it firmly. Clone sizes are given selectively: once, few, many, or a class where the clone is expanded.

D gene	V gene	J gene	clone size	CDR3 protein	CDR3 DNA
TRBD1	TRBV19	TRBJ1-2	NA	CASGPGGIYGYTF	TGTGCCAGCGGCCCAGGGGGTATCTATGGCTACACCTTC
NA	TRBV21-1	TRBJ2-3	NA	CASSKNQEGHRVPDTQYF	TGTGCCAGCAGCAAAAATCAGGAGGGCCATCGTGTCCCAGATACGCAGTATTTT
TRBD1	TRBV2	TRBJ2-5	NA	CASSTPTGAGETQYF	TGTGCCAGCAGTACCCCGACAGGGGCTGGGGAGACCCAGTACTTC
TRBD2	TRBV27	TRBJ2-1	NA	CASSLFGLAGDKNEQFF	TGTGCCAGCAGTTTATTTGGACTAGCGGGAGACAAAAATGAGCAGTTCTTC
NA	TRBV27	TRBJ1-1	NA	CASSLSPRGGGFEAFF	TGTGCCAGCAGTTTATCGCCCCGTGGGGGCGGGTTTGAAGCTTTCTTT
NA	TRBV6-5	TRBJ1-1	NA	CASRTVENTEAFF	TGTGCCAGCAGGACAGTAGAGAACACTGAAGCTTTCTTT
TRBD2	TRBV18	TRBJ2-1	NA	CASSSYATGTSTNEQFF	TGTGCCAGCTCAAGCTATGCGACCGGGACTAGCACCAATGAGCAGTTCTTC
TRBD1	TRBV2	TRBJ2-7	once	CASSETGTEYEQYF	TGTGCCAGCAGTGAAACGGGGACAGAATACGAGCAGTACTTC
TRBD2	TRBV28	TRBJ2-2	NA	CASTNVRRGSVEITGELFF	TGTGCCAGCACCAACGTCCGGCGGGGGAGCGTAGAAATCACCGGGGAGCTGTTTTTT
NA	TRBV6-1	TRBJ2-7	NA	CASSDSGGTSYEQYF	TGTGCCAGCAGTGATAGTGGCGGGACGTCCTACGAGCAGTACTTC
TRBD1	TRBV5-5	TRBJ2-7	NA	CASSYEWDRGSYEQYF	TGTGCCAGCAGCTATGAATGGGACAGGGGCTCCTACGAGCAGTACTTC
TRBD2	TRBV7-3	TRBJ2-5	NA	CASSSKGSGRPQETQYF	TGTGCCAGCAGCTCAAAGGGTAGCGGGAGGCCTCAAGAGACCCAGTACTTC
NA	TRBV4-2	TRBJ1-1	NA	CASSQDIGGVTEAFF	TGTGCCAGCAGCCAAGATATAGGAGGGGTCACTGAAGCTTTCTTT
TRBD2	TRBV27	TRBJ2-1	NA	CASSLGGDEQFF	TGTGCCAGCAGTTTAGGGGGGGATGAGCAGTTCTTC
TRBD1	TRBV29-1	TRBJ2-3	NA	CSVEGDRGGTDTQYF	TGCAGCGTTGAGGGGGACAGGGGAGGCACAGATACGCAGTATTTT
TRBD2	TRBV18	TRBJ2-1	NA	CASSPNLAGSYNEQFF	TGTGCCAGCTCACCAAATCTAGCGGGCTCCTACAATGAGCAGTTCTTC
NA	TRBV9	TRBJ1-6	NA	CASSSGQRVSYNSPLHF	TGTGCCAGCAGCTCAGGACAGCGAGTCTCCTATAATTCACCCCTCCACTTT
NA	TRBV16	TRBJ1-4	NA	CASSQPEVATNEKLFF	TGTGCCAGCAGCCAACCCGAGGTTGCAACTAATGAAAAACTGTTTTTT
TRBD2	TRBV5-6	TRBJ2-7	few	CASSKGPGLAVYEQYF	TGTGCCAGCAGCAAGGGCCCCGGACTAGCGGTCTACGAGCAGTACTTC
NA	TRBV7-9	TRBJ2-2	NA	CASSLAGTRTGELFF	TGTGCCAGCAGCTTAGCCGGGACACGCACCGGGGAGCTGTTTTTT
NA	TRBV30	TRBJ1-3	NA	CAWSSPRPIYF	TGTGCCTGGAGTTCACCTAGGCCCATATATTTT
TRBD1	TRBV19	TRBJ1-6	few	CASTDRENSPLHF	TGTGCCAGTACGGACAGGGAAAATTCACCCCTCCACTTT
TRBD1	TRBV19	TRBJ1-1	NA	CASRSRGRTEAFF	TGTGCCAGTAGGTCCAGGGGGCGGACTGAAGCTTTCTTT
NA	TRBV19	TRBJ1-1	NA	CASTRRVGGMNTEAFF	TGTGCCAGTACCCGTCGAGTCGGGGGGATGAACACTGAAGCTTTCTTT
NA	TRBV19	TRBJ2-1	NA	CASSIGLENEQFF	TGTGCCAGTAGTATAGGACTAGAAAATGAGCAGTTCTTC
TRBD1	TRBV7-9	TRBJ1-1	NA	CASSFRQGMNTEAFF	TGTGCCAGCAGCTTCCGACAGGGGATGAACACTGAAGCTTTCTTT
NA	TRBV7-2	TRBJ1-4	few	CASSLVNRAGNEKLFF	TGTGCCAGCAGCTTAGTAAACAGGGCGGGTAATGAAAAACTGTTTTTT
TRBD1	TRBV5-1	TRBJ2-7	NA	CASGQGVPYEQYF	TGCGCCAGCGGACAGGGCGTCCCCTACGAGCAGTACTTC
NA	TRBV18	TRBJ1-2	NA	CASSPFRVDGYTF	TGTGCCAGCTCACCATTCAGGGTCGATGGCTACACCTTC
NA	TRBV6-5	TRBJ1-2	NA	CASSGGGTYYGYTF	TGTGCCAGCAGTGGCGGGGGAACTTACTATGGCTACACCTTC
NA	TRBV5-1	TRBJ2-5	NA	CASSLSREETQYF	TGCGCCAGCAGCTTGTCCAGGGAAGAGACCCAGTACTTC
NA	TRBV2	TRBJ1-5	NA	CASSDHRFSNQPQHF	TGTGCCAGCAGTGATCACCGGTTTAGCAATCAGCCCCAGCATTTT
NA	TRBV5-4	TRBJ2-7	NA	CASSLGQASYEQYF	TGTGCCAGCAGCTTGGGACAGGCTTCCTACGAGCAGTACTTC
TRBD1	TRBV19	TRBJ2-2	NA	CASSMGQGGSTGELFF	TGTGCCAGTAGTATGGGACAGGGAGGTAGCACCGGGGAGCTGTTTTTT
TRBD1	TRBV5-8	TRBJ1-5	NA	CASSLGDRVGNQPQHF	TGTGCCAGCAGCCTGGGAGACAGGGTCGGTAACCAGCCCCAGCATTTT
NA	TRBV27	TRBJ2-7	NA	CASSFHLPGLSSYEQYF	TGTGCCAGCAGTTTTCATTTACCGGGACTTAGCTCCTACGAGCAGTACTTC
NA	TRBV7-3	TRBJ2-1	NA	CASSLTGGPVWDGYNEQFF	TGTGCCAGCAGCTTAACGGGGGGTCCGGTTTGGGATGGCTACAATGAGCAGTTCTTC
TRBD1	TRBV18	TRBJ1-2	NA	CASSPLRGTGGGYTF	TGTGCCAGCTCACCACTGCGAGGGACAGGGGGTGGCTACACCTTC
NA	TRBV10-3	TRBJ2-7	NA	CAIKALSGTDEQYF	TGTGCCATCAAGGCGCTTAGCGGCACCGACGAGCAGTACTTC
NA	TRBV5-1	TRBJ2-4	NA	CASSFGGKNIQYF	TGCGCCAGCAGCTTTGGGGGGAAAAACATTCAGTACTTC
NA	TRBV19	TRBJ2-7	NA	CASSIILGAGSYEQYF	TGTGCCAGTAGTATAATTCTGGGGGCAGGGTCCTACGAGCAGTACTTC
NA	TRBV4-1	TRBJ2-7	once	CASSQRRIGRLLPTIYEQYF	TGCGCCAGCAGCCAGCGAAGGATCGGCAGACTTCTACCTACAATCTACGAGCAGTACTTC
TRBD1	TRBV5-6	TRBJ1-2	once	CASSLAQGASGYTF	TGTGCCAGCAGCTTGGCCCAGGGGGCGAGTGGCTACACCTTC
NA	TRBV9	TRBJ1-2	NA	CASSVVSGGGASRGYTF	TGTGCCAGCAGCGTAGTGTCTGGCGGGGGGGCGTCGCGTGGCTACACCTTC
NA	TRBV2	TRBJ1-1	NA	CASIRTKADTEAFF	TGTGCCAGCATTAGAACTAAGGCGGACACTGAAGCTTTCTTT
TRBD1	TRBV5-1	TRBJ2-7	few	CASRQTGGVEQYF	TGCGCCAGCCGACAAACAGGGGGTGTCGAGCAGTACTTC
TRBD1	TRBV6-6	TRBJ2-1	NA	CASRQEGQGLGNEQFF	TGTGCCAGCCGCCAGGAGGGACAGGGCCTCGGGAATGAGCAGTTCTTC
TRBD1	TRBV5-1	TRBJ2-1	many	CASSLVQGAREQFF	TGCGCCAGCAGCTTGGTTCAGGGGGCTAGGGAGCAGTTCTTC
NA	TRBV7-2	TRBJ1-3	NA	CASSLASGRVGNTIYF	TGTGCCAGCAGCTTAGCTAGTGGGCGGGTAGGAAACACCATATATTTT
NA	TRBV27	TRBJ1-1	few	CASSSALRGTEAFF	TGTGCCAGCAGTTCAGCTCTCCGGGGCACTGAAGCTTTCTTT
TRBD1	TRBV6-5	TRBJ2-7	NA	CASRLGQLYEQYF	TGTGCCAGCAGACTGGGACAGCTCTACGAGCAGTACTTC
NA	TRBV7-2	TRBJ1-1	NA	CASSLARANTEAFF	TGTGCCAGCAGCTTAGCGAGAGCGAACACTGAAGCTTTCTTT
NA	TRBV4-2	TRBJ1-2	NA	CASSQDLRSYGYTF	TGTGCCAGCAGCCAAGATCTCAGGTCCTATGGCTACACCTTC
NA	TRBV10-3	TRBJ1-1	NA	CAIRMGQMNTEAFF	TGTGCCATCCGGATGGGGCAGATGAACACTGAAGCTTTCTTT
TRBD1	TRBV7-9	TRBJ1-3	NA	CASSRWDSSGNTIYF	TGTGCCAGCAGCCGATGGGACAGCTCTGGAAACACCATATATTTT